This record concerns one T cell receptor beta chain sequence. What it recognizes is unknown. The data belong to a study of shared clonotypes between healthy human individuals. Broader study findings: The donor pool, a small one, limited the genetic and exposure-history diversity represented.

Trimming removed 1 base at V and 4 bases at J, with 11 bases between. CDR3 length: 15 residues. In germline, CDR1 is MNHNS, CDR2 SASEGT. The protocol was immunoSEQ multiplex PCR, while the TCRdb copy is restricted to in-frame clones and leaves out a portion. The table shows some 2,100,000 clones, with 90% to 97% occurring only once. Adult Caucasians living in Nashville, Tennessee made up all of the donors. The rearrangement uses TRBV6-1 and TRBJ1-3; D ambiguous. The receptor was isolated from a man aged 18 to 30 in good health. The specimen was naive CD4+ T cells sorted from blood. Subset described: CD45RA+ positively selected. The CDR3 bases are TGTGCCAGCAGTGAAGTGGAGGTACCAGGAAACACCATATATTTT. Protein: CASSEVEVPGNTIYF.